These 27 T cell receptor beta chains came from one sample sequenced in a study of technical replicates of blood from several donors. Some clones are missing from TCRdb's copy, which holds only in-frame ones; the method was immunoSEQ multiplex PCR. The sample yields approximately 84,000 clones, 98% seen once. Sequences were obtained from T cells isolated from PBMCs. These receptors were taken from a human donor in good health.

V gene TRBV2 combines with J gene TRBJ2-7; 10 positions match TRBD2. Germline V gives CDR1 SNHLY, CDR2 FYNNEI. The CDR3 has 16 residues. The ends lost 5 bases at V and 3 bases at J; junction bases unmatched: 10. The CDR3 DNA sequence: TGTGCCAGCAGTTACCTAGCGGGAGTCTCTGACTACGAGCAGTACTTC. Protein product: CASSYLAGVSDYEQYF.

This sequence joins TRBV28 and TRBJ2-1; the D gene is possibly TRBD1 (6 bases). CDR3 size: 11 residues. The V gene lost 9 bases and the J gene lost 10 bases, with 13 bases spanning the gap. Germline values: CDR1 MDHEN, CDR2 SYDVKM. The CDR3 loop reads CASTRGREQFF. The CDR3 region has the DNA TGTGCCAGTACCAGGGGAAGGGAGCAGTTCTTC. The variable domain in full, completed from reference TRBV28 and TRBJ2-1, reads DVKVTQSSRYLVKRTGEKVFLECVQDMDHENMFWYRQDPGLGLRLIYFSYDVKMKEKGDIPEGYSVSREKKERFSLILESASTNQTSMYLCASTRGREQFFGPGTRLTVL.

CDR3 protein: CASRPLQGRGQETQYF. The CDR3 DNA is TGTGCCAGCAGGCCTTTACAGGGTAGGGGCCAAGAGACCCAGTACTTC. V usage is TRBV28 and J usage is TRBJ2-5; weak D call: TRBD1 (6 bases). Looked up from germline, CDR1 is MDHEN and CDR2 is SYDVKM. The V and J ends lost 6 bases and 1 base respectively, with 18 bases between them. The CDR3 consists of 16 residues.

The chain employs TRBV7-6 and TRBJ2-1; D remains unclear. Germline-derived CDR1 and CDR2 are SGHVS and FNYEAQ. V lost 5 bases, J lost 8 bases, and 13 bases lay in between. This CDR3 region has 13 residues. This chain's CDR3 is CASSPHWSDEQFF. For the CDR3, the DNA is TGTGCCAGCAGCCCCCACTGGTCCGATGAGCAGTTCTTC.

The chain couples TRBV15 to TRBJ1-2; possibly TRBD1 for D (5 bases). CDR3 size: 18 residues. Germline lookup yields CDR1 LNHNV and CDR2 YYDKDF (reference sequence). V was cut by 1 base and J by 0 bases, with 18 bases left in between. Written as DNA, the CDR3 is TGTGCCACCAGCAGAGGGATGATCCGGGACTCGCCTAACTATGGCTACACCTTC. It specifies CATSRGMIRDSPNYGYTF. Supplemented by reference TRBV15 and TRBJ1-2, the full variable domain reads DAMVIQNPRYQVTQFGKPVTLSCSQTLNHNVMYWYQQKSSQAPKLLFHYYDKDFNNEADTPDNFQSRRPNTSFCFLDIRSPGLGDTAMYLCATSRGMIRDSPNYGYTFGSGTRLTVV.

The CDR3 nucleotides read TGTGCCTGGAGAGGGGACTATAACACCGGGGAGCTGTTTTTT. Protein: CAWRGDYNTGELFF. This chain connects TRBV30 to TRBJ2-2, with 7 bases lining up with TRBD2. Germline trimming cut 3 bases from V and 2 bases from J; bases unmatched to any gene: 3. The CDR3 loop spans 14 amino acids. Germline-derived CDR1 and CDR2 are GTSNPN and SVGIG (reference sequence). The full variable domain, rest sourced from reference TRBV30 and TRBJ2-2, is SQTIHQWPATLVQPVGSPLSLECTVEGTSNPNLYWYRQAAGRGLQLLFYSVGIGQISSEVPQNLSASRPQDRQFILSSKKLLLSDSGFYLCAWRGDYNTGELFFGEGSRLTVL.

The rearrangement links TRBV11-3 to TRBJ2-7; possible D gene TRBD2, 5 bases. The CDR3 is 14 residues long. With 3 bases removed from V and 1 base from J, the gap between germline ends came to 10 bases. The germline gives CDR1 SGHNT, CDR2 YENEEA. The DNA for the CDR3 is TGTGCCAGCAGCTTGGCGGGCCATTCCTACGAGCAGTACTTC. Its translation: CASSLAGHSYEQYF.

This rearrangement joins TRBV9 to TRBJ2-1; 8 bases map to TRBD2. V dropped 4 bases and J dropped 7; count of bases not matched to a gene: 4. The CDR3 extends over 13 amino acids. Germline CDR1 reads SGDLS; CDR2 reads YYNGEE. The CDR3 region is CASSSGTSNEQFF. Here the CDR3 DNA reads TGTGCCAGCAGCTCCGGGACTAGTAATGAGCAGTTCTTC.

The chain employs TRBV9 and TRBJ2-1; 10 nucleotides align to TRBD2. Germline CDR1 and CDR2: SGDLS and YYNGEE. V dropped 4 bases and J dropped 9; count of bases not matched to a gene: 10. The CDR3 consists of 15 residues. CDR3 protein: CASSPTGTSASEQFF. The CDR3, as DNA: TGTGCCAGCAGCCCTACCGGGACTAGCGCTAGTGAGCAGTTCTTC.

The CDR3 DNA reads as TGTGCCACCAGCAGAGAGGACAGGGACACCACACAAGATACGCAGTATTTT. Translation gives CATSREDRDTTQDTQYF. V and J are TRBV15 and TRBJ2-3; 8 bases are shared with TRBD1. With 0 bases clipped from V and 5 bases from J, the junction kept 10 bases outside the gene matches. This CDR3 contains 17 residues. Germline loops: CDR1 LNHNV, CDR2 YYDKDF (reference sequence).

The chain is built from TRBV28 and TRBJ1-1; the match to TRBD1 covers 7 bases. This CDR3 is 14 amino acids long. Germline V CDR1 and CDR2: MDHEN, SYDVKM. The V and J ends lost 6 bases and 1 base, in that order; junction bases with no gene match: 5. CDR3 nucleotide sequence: TGTGCCAGCAGACTGGGACAGCCGAACACTGAAGCTTTCTTT. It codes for CASRLGQPNTEAFF.

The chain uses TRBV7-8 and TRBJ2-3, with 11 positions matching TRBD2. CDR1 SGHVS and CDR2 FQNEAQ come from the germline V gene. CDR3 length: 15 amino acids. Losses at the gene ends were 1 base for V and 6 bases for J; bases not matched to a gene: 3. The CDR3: CASSLERLAGDTQYF. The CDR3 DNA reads TGTGCCAGCAGCTTAGAAAGACTAGCGGGGGATACGCAGTATTTT.

The CDR3 DNA reads TGTGCCAGCAGTTTACCCCACGTTGCGGGGGGAGGGGAGACCCAGTACTTC. Translation gives CASSLPHVAGGGETQYF. V usage is TRBV28 and J usage is TRBJ2-5, with 8 bases fitting TRBD2. V lost 2 bases and J lost 5; bases outside the gene matches: 13. The CDR3 is made up of 17 amino acids. In germline, CDR1 is MDHEN, CDR2 SYDVKM.

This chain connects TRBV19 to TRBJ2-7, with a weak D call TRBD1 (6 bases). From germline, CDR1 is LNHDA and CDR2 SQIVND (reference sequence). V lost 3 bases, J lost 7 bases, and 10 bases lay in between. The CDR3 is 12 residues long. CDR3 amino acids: CASSMTGREQYF. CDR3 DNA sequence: TGTGCCAGTAGTATGACAGGAAGGGAGCAGTACTTC.

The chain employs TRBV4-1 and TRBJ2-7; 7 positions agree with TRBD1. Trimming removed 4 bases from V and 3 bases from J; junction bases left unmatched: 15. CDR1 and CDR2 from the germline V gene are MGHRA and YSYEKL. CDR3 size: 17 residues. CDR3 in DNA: TGCGCCAGCAGCCCCGGGGACCACAACCAGGGGGACTACGAGCAGTACTTC. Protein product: CASSPGDHNQGDYEQYF.

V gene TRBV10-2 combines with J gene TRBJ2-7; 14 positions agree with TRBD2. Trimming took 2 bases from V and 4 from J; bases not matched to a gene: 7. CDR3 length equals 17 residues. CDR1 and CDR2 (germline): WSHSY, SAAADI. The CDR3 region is CASSEAPGLAGGYEQYF. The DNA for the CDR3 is TGCGCCAGCAGTGAGGCCCCCGGACTAGCGGGAGGTTACGAGCAGTACTTC.

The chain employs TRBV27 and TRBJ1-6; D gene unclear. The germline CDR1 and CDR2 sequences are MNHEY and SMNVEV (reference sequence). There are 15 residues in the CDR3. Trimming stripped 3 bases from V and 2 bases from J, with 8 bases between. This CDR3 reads CASSFEEPYNSPLHF. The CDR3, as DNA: TGTGCCAGCAGTTTCGAAGAGCCCTATAATTCACCCCTCCACTTT.

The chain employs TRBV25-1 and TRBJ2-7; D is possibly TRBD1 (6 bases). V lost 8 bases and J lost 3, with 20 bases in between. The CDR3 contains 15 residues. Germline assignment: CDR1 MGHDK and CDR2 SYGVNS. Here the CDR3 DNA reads TGTGCCAGCGGGGGCTTAGGACAGTCAAACTACGAGCAGTACTTC. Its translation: CASGGLGQSNYEQYF.

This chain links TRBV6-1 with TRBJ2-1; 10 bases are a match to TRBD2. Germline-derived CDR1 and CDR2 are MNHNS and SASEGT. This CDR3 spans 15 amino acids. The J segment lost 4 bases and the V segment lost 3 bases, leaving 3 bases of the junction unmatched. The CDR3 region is CASSDRAGGYNEQFF. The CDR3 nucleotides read TGTGCCAGCAGTGACAGAGCGGGGGGGTACAATGAGCAGTTCTTC.

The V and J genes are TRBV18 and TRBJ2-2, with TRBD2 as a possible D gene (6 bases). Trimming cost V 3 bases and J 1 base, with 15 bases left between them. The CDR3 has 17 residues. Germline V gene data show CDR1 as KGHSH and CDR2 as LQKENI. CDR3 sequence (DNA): TGTGCCAGCTCACCCATGGGTGCGGGGATGAACACCGGGGAGCTGTTTTTT. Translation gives CASSPMGAGMNTGELFF.

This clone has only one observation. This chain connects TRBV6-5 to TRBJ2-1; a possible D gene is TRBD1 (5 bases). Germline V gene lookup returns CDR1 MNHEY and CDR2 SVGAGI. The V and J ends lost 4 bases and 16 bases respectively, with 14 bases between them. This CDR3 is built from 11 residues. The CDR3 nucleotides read TGTGCCAGCAGTTCCCGCACAGGTATCTTCTTC. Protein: CASSSRTGIFF.

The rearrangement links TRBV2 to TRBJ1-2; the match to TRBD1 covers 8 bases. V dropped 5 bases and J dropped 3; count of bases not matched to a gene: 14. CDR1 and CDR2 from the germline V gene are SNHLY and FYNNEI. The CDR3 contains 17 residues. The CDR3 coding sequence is TGTGCCAGCAGTATAACAGGGGGAAGGGGTCGGGACTATGGCTACACCTTC. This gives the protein CASSITGGRGRDYGYTF.

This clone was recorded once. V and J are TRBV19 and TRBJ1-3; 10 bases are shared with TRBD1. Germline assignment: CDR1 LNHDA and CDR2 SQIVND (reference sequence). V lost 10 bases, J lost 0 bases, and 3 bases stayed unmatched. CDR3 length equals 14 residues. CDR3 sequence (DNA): TGTGCCACCTGGGACAGGGGCTCTGGAAACACCATATATTTT. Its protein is CATWDRGSGNTIYF. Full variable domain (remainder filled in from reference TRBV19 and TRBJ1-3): DGGITQSPKYLFRKEGQNVTLSCEQNLNHDAMYWYRQDPGQGLRLIYYSQIVNDFQKGDIAEGYSVSREKKESFPLTVTSAQKNPTAFYLCATWDRGSGNTIYFGEGSWLTVV.

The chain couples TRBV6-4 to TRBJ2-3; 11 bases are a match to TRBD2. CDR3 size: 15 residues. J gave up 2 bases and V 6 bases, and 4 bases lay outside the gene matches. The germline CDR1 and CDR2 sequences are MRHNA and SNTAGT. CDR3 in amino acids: CASSRGLADTDTQYF. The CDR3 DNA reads TGTGCCAGCAGCCGGGGACTAGCGGACACAGATACGCAGTATTTT.

CDR3 in amino acids: CASSQSSVGQETQYF. Written as DNA, the CDR3 is TGTGCCAGCAGCCAGTCTAGCGTGGGGCAAGAGACCCAGTACTTC. The rearrangement links TRBV6-1 to TRBJ2-5; a possible D gene is TRBD2 (6 bases). The CDR3 covers 15 residues. Trimming removed 6 bases from V and 2 bases from J, with 16 bases in between. Germline loops: CDR1 MNHNS, CDR2 SASEGT.

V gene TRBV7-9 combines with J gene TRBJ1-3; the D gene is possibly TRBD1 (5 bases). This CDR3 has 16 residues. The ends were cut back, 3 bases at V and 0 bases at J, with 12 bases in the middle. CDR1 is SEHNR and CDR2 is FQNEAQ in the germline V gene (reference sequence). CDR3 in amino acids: CASSFPTASSGNTIYF. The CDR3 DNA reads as TGTGCCAGCAGCTTTCCGACAGCTTCCTCTGGAAACACCATATATTTT.

In DNA, the CDR3 is TGTGCCAGCAGTGCCCTACAGGGAGAGACCCAGTACTTC. Translating gives CASSALQGETQYF. The rearrangement joins TRBV25-1 to TRBJ2-5, with a possible D match to TRBD1 (6 bases). CDR3 size: 13 residues. CDR1 and CDR2 from the germline V gene are MGHDK and SYGVNS. The V and J ends lost 4 bases and 4 bases respectively, with 10 bases between them.